The rows below give T cell receptor beta chains drawn from one sample of a study of tumor-infiltrating lymphocytes in primary liver carcinoma. TCRdb passed the multiplex PCR reads through MiXCR, listing each CDR3 protein once. The table has roughly 120,000 distinct CDR3 sequences, roughly three fifths seen once. The sample comprised liver tumor tissue from sampling region 1. The receptor set was obtained from a woman aged 60-70 years with primary liver carcinoma and hepatitis B virus infection. Both conserved end residues are part of each CDR3. The D gene is left open where the match is weak. Not every row has a clone size; where given, it reads once, few, many or a size class.

TRBD2	TRBJ2-5	TRBV12-3/TRBV12-4	many	TGTGCCAGCAGCAGAGGACTAGCGGGCCAACAAGAGACCCAGTACTTC	CASSRGLAGQQETQYF
TRBD2	TRBJ2-5	TRBV11-2	few	TGTACCAGTAGCTTAGCTCGAGCGGGGGCCCGAGAGACCCAGTACTTC	CTSSLARAGARETQYF
TRBD2	TRBJ2-2	TRBV6-1	.	TGTGCCAGCAGTCGGACTAGCGGGAGGAACACCCGGGAGCTGGTTTTT	CASSRTSGRNTRELVF
TRBD2	TRBJ2-3	TRBV10-3	.	TGTGCCATCAATGGGATAGTGGGAGGGCCCCACGCAGATACGCAGTATTTT	CAINGIVGGPHADTQYF
TRBD1	TRBJ2-3	TRBV28	.	TGTGTCAGCAGTTTAGGCTTACAGGGGGCTAGCACAGATACGCAGTATTTT	CVSSLGLQGASTDTQYF
.	TRBJ1-2	TRBV28	few	TGTGCCAGCAGTTTAGTGACAAAATATGGCTACACCTTC	CASSLVTKYGYTF
.	TRBJ2-7	TRBV5-1	many	TGCGCCAGCAGCTCACACGACGGCTACGAGCAGTACTTC	CASSSHDGYEQYF
TRBD1	TRBJ1-2	TRBV11-2	.	TGTGCCAGCAGCCAAGGACAGGCCAACTATAGCTACACCTTC	CASSQGQANYSYTF
.	TRBJ2-1	TRBV11-3	many	TGTGCCAGCAGCTCAATCTTCAACTCGCTAATTACCTACAATGAGCAGTTCTTC	CASSSIFNSLITYNEQFF
TRBD2	TRBJ2-3	TRBV28	.	TGTGCCAGCAGTCTAGCGGGAGACACAGATACGCAGTATTTT	CASSLAGDTDTQYF
.	TRBJ1-4	TRBV6-5	many	TGTGCCAGCAGTTCCAGGGGAGAGAATGAAAAACTGTTTTTT	CASSSRGENEKLFF
TRBD2	TRBJ2-1	TRBV11-2	.	TGTGACAGCAGCTTGGGACTAGCGGGAGATGAGCAGATCTTC	CDSSLGLAGDEQIF
.	TRBJ2-5	TRBV6-1	.	TGTGCCAGCACTAGGGCAGCCCTTCAAGAGACCCAGTACTTC	CASTRAALQETQYF
.	TRBJ2-7	TRBV30	.	TGTGTCTGGAGTCCGGGCTACGAGCAGTACTTC	CVWSPGYEQYF
TRBD2	TRBJ2-5	TRBV11-2	.	TGTGCCAGCAGCCCAAGGACTAGAATACAAGAGATCCAGTATTTC	CASSPRTRIQEIQYF
.	TRBJ1-5	TRBV6-5	.	TGTGCCAGCAGTTCCTCCCTCTCGATGGATCAGCCCCAGCATTTT	CASSSSLSMDQPQHF
TRBD1	TRBJ1-1	TRBV7-8	.	TGTGCCAGCAGCTTAGTATTCCAGGGGGCCCAGAGCACTGAAGCTTTCTTT	CASSLVFQGAQSTEAFF
TRBD1	TRBJ2-7	TRBV11-2	.	TGTGCCAGCAGCACGGCAGGGGGAGCCTACGAGCAGTACTTC	CASSTAGGAYEQYF
.	TRBJ1-1	TRBV7-9	few	TGTGCCAGCAGCTTAAGCTACACTGAAGCTTTCTTT	CASSLSYTEAFF
TRBD2	TRBJ2-5	TRBV5-4	.	TGTGCCAGCATCTTGACAAGGACTAGCGGAAGCATCGAGACCCAGTACTTC	CASILTRTSGSIETQYF
.	TRBJ2-1	TRBV29-1	once	TGCAACGTTGAAGTCGGCGGGGTCAGCTCCAACAATGAGCAGTTCTTC	CNVEVGGVSSNNEQFF
.	TRBJ1-1	TRBV11-3	once	TGTGCCACCAGCTTATCGGCAGGGGTGGACACTGAAGCTTTCTTT	CATSLSAGVDTEAFF
TRBD2	TRBJ2-1	TRBV4-1	.	TGCGCCAGCAGCCGGACTAGCGGGAGGGGTATGAGTGAGCAGTTCTTC	CASSRTSGRGMSEQFF
.	TRBJ1-2	TRBV28	.	TGTGCCAGCCTTATTCCGGCGGGGGGTAGTTCTGGCTACACCTTC	CASLIPAGGSSGYTF
.	TRBJ2-7	TRBV11-2	.	TGTGCCAGCAGCTTATCTAGCGAGAGCGGGCAGTACTTC	CASSLSSESGQYF
.	TRBJ2-6	TRBV7-9	.	TGTGCCAGCAGCTCCCCTGTTATGAGGGCTGGGGCCAACGTCCTGACTTTC	CASSSPVMRAGANVLTF
TRBD2	TRBJ2-5	TRBV7-9	.	TGTGCCAGCAGCCTGGGACTAGTTGAGACCCAGTACTTC	CASSLGLVETQYF
.	TRBJ2-6	TRBV12-3/TRBV12-4	.	TGTGCCAGCAGTCCAAGAAGTCTGGGGATGGGTGGGGCCAACGTCATGACTTTC	CASSPRSLGMGGANVMTF
TRBD2	TRBJ2-7	TRBV11-2	.	TGTGCCGGCAGCACTAGGACTAGCGGGACGGGCGAGCAGTACTTC	CAGSTRTSGTGEQYF
TRBD1	TRBJ1-1	TRBV5-6	.	TGTGTCAGCAGCTTGGGACAGCTGAACACTGAAGCTTTCTTT	CVSSLGQLNTEAFF
.	TRBJ2-1	TRBV5-1	.	TGCACCACCGGGACCCCCGTCGGCAATGAGCAGTTCTTC	CTTGTPVGNEQFF
TRBD1	TRBJ2-7	TRBV30	.	TGTGCCTGGAATCCGGGACAGGGGGGCTACGTGCAGTACTTC	CAWNPGQGGYVQYF
TRBD2	TRBJ2-7	TRBV11-1	once	TGTGCCAGCAGCGGGCCGGACGGGGGGGACTACAAGCAGTACTTC	CASSGPDGGDYKQYF
.	TRBJ2-1	TRBV5-1	.	TGCGCCAGCAGCTCCTCAAGTGTCCGCTCCTACAATGAGCAGTTCTTC	CASSSSSVRSYNEQFF
.	TRBJ1-1	TRBV6-5	.	TGTGCCTGCAGGACCAGCCTGGGATCCACTGAAGCTTTCTTT	CACRTSLGSTEAFF
TRBD2	TRBJ2-1	TRBV7-3	few	TGTGCCAGCAGCAATCTAGCGGGAGTTTCCAATGAGCAGTTCTTC	CASSNLAGVSNEQFF
TRBD2	TRBJ2-1	TRBV4-1	.	TGCGTCAGCAGCCAAGAGCCGGGAGGGAAGTACACTGAGCAGTTATTC	CVSSQEPGGKYTEQLF
.	TRBJ2-1	TRBV28	once	TGTGCCAGCAGTTTTAGGGAGAAAACCTACAATGAGCAGTTCTTC	CASSFREKTYNEQFF
TRBD1	TRBJ1-2	TRBV28	.	TGTGTCAGCAGCTCCTATCCGACAGGGCCATCCCCCTATGGCTACACCTTC	CVSSSYPTGPSPYGYTF
TRBD2	TRBJ2-1	TRBV12-3/TRBV12-4	many	TGTGCCAGCAGCCCCCTCACTAGCGGGAGTAGCAATGAGCAGTTCTTC	CASSPLTSGSSNEQFF
TRBD1	TRBJ1-1	TRBV11-2	.	TGTGCCAGCAACCCACGAGACAGGGTATCTGAAGCTTTCTTT	CASNPRDRVSEAFF